This TCR beta chain was recovered during a study of CD8+ T cells in alopecia areata. Study-wide results and limits: Numerous expanded lesional clones remained in scalp and blood during tofacitinib.

CDR1 is SNHLY and CDR2 is FYNNEI in the germline V gene. Trimming took 10 bases from V and 1 from J; bases not matched to a gene: 9. The length of the CDR3 is 17 residues. Treatment given: oral pan-JAK inhibitor, 5-10 mg twice daily. RNA was extracted and reverse transcribed into cDNA as the sequencing template. The method was immunoSEQ multiplex PCR; TCRdb's version includes in-frame clones alone and lacks a portion of them. The sample yields around 100,000 clones, around 53% seen once. A note on this clone: Its matching antigen is unknown.

The receptor was isolated from a human donor with alopecia areata. The source was CD8+ T cells sorted from blood, collected at week 24, from a patient treated with tofacitinib. The chain uses TRBV2 and TRBJ2-2, with 13 bases aligning to TRBD2. In nucleotides, the CDR3 is TGTGCCACCCAAGGACTAGCGGGGGCCCGGAACACCGGGGAGCTGTTTTTT. As protein: CATQGLAGARNTGELFF. Together with reference TRBV2 and TRBJ2-2, the CDR3 gives the full variable domain: EPEVTQTPSHQVTQMGQEVILRCVPISNHLYFYWYRQILGQKVEFLVSFYNNEISEKSEIFDDQFSVERPDGSNFTLKIRSTKLEDSAMYFCATQGLAGARNTGELFFGEGSRLTVL.